These T cell receptor beta chains were read from a single sample in a study of blood T cell repertoires in COVID-19. Method: immunoSEQ multiplex PCR; TCRdb's copy keeps in-frame clones and lacks some. The sample has more than 250,000 clones, about nine tenths seen once. Sequenced sample: peripheral blood. The origin of the receptors is a woman aged 50 to 65 with COVID-19, enrolled during active disease. Both conserved end residues are part of each CDR3.

TRBJ2-5 TRBV5-6 CASSWTGSYQETQYF
TRBJ2-3 TRBV5-8 CASSLRGYSADTQYF
TRBJ2-7 TRBV18 CASSLRQGVYEQYF
TRBJ2-4 TRBV13 CASSLGLGKGGNIQYF
TRBJ2-1 TRBV18 CASSPPTGGDNEQFF
TRBJ2-1 TRBV9 CASSVEASGRADNSYNEQFF
TRBJ2-7 TRBV5-1 CASRADSGGVYEQYF
TRBJ2-1 TRBV6-5 CASSRGRGYNEQFF
TRBJ2-7 TRBV7-9 CASSYGTSGSTYEQYF
TRBJ1-1 TRBV25-1 CASSETRQRDTEAFF
TRBJ2-7 TRBV4-1 CASSQTGLQTYEQYF
TRBJ1-3 TRBV6-5 CASSYSEGTNTIYF
TRBJ1-5 TRBV6-6 CASRSFTGGDNQPQHF
TRBJ1-2 TRBV4-3 CASSQDSAGVSRGYTF
TRBJ2-7 TRBV5-5 CASSFDYISYEQYF
TRBJ1-3 TRBV7-9 CASSSGFGRYRGGNTIYF
TRBJ2-7 TRBV29-1 CSVEVTSYGEQYF
TRBJ2-1 TRBV19 CASSLLTTNEQFF
TRBJ2-7 TRBV11-2 CASSFKIGGLAAHEQYF
TRBJ2-1 TRBV19 CASSNSIAGGNEQFF
TRBJ2-3 TRBV4-3 CASSQASGRALDTQYF
TRBJ2-1 TRBV6-5 CASSYDRKLANEQFF